The clone carrying this T cell receptor beta chain was observed a few times. The gene names given are mouse names. The CDR3 goes on 4 residues after the read ends, and that part is filled in from the germline J gene. Germline-derived CDR1 and CDR2 are NSQYPW and LRSPGD (reference sequence). This CDR3 is built from 17 residues. Unmatched junction bases numbered 4, after V lost 0 bases and J lost 3 bases. The sample comes from a study of CD8+ T cells in alopecia areata. Pooled cells of cutaneous lymph node origin were sorted on CD4, CD8alpha, NKG2D, NKG2ACE and other markers. RNA was isolated and reverse transcribed to cDNA, the sequencing template. Repertoires were generated with immunoSEQ multiplex PCR, while TCRdb's copy carries only in-frame clones and drops some. The sample was found to contain around 290,000 clones, and every one recurs.

The sequenced sample consisted of CD4+ T cells sorted from a lymph node. The source is a C3H/HeJ mouse with alopecia areata. MHC haplotype of the mouse line: H2-k. The chain recombines TRBV1 with TRBJ2-1; TRBD2 matches 11 bases. The CDR3 loop is CTCSADRGLGVYAEQFF. The covered CDR3 bases are TGCACCTGCAGTGCAGATCGGGGACTGGGGGTCTATGCT.